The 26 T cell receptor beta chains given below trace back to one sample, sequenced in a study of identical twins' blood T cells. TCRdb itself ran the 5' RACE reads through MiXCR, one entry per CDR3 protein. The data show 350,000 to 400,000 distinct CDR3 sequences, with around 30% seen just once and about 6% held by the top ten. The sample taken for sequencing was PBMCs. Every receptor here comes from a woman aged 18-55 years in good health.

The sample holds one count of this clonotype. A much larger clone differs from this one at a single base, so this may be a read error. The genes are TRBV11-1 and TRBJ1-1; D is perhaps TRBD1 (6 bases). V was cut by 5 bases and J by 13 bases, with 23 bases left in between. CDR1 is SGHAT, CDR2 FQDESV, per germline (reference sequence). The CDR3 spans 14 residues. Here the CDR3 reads CASSERAGVEGVFF. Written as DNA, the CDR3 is TGTGCCAGCAGCGAAAGGGCAGGGGTCGAGGGAGTTTTCTTT.

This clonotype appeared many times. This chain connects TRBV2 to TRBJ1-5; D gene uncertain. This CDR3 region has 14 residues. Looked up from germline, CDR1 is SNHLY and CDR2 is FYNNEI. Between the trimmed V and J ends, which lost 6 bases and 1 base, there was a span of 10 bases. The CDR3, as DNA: TGTGCCAGCAGAGATACAGAGAGCAATCAGCCCCAGCATTTT. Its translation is CASRDTESNQPQHF.

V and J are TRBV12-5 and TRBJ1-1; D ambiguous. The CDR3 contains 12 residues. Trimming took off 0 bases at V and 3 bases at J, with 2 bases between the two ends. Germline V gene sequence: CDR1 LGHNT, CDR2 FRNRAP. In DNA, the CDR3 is TGTGCTAGTGGTTTGGTTTACACTGAAGCTTTCTTT. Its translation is CASGLVYTEAFF.

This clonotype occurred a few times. CDR3: CASSSGGIGDQPQHF. CDR3 nucleotides: TGTGCCAGCAGTTCTGGGGGCATAGGGGATCAGCCCCAGCATTTT. The V call is TRBV28, the J call TRBJ1-5; a possible D gene is TRBD1 (6 bases). Germline-derived CDR1 and CDR2 are MDHEN and SYDVKM. This CDR3 region has 15 residues. V was shortened by 4 bases and J by 5 bases, with 15 bases between the two germline ends.

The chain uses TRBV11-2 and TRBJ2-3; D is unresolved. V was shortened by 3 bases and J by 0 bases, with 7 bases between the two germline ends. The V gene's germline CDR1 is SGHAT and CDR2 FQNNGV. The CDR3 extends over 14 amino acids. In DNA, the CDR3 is TGTGCCAGCAGCTTTGATTCTAGCACAGATACGCAGTATTTT. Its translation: CASSFDSSTDTQYF.

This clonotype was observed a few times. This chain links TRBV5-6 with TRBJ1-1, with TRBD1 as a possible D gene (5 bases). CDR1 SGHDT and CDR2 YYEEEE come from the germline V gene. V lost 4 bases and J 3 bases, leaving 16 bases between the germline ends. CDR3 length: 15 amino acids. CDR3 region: CASSKRTGTHTEAFF. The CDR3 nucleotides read TGTGCCAGCAGCAAACGAACCGGGACTCACACTGAAGCTTTCTTT.

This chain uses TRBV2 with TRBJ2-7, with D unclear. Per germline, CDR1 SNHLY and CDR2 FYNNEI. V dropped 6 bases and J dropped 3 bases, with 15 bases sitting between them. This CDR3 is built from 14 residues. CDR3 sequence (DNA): TGTGCCAGCAGCACGGACGGTGGGGTCTACGAGCAGTACTTC. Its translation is CASSTDGGVYEQYF.

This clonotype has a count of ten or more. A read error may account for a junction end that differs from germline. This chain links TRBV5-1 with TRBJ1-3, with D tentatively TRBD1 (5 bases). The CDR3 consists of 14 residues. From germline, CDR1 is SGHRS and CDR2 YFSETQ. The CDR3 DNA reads TGTGCCAGCAGTTCAGGGTCCTCTGGAAACACCATATATTTT. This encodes CASSSGSSGNTIYF.

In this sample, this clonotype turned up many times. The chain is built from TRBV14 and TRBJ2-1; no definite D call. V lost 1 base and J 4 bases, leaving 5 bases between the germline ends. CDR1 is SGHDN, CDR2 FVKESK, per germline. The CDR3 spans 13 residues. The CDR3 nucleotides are TGTGCCAGCAGCCAAGTACTATACAATGAGCAGTTCTTC. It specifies CASSQVLYNEQFF.

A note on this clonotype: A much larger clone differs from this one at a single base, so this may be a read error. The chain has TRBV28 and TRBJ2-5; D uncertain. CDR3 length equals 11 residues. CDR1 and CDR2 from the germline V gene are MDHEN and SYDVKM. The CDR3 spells CASSAQEAQYF. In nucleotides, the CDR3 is TGTGCCAGCAGTGCCCAAGAGGCCCAGTACTTC.

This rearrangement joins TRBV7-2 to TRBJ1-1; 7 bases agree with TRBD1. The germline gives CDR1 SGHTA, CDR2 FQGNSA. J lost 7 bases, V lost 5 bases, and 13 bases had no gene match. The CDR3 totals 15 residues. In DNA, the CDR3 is TGTGCCAGCAGCCAGCGGGGACAGAAAGGTCTTGAAGCTTTCTTT. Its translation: CASSQRGQKGLEAFF. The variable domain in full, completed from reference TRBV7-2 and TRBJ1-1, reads GAGVSQSPSNKVTEKGKDVELRCDPISGHTALYWYRQSLGQGLEFLIYFQGNSAPDKSGLPSDRFSAERTGGSVSTLTIQRTQQEDSAVYLCASSQRGQKGLEAFFGQGTRLTVV.

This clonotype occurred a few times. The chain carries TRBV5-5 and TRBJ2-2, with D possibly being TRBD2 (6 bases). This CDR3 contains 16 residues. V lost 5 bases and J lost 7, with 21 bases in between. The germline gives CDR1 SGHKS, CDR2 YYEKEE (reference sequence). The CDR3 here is CASSLGMGGTIGELFF. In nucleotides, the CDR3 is TGTGCCAGCAGTTTAGGTATGGGAGGCACCATCGGGGAGCTGTTTTTT.

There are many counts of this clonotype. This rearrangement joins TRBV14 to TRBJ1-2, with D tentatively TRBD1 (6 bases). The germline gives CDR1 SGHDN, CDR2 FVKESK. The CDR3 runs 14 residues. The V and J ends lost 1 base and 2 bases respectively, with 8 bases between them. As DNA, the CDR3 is TGTGCCAGCAGCCAAGCACAGGGAAACTATGGCTACACCTTC. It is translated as CASSQAQGNYGYTF.

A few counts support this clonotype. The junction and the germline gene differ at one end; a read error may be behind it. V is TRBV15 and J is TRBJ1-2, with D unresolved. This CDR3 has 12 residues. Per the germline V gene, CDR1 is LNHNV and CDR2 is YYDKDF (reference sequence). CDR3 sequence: CATSRTVYGYIF. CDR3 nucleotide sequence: TGTGCCACCAGCAGAACAGTTTATGGCTACATCTTC.

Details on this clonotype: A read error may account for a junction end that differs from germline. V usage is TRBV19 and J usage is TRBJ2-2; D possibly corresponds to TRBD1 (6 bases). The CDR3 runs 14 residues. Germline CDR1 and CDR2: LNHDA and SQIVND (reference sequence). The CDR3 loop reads CAISTRGRTGELFF. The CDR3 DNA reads TGTGCCATTAGTACGAGGGGGAGAACCGGGGAGCTGTTTTTT. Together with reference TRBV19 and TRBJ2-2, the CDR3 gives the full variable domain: DGGITQSPKYLFRKEGQNVTLSCEQNLNHDAMYWYRQDPGQGLRLIYYSQIVNDFQKGDIAEGYSVSREKKESFPLTVTSAQKNPTAFYLCAISTRGRTGELFFGEGSRLTVL.

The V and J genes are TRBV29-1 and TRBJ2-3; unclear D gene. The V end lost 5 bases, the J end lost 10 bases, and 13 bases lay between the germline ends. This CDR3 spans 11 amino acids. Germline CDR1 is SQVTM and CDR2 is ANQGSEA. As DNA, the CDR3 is TGCAGCGTTACCGACCGCCTGGCGCAGTATTTT. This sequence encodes CSVTDRLAQYF.

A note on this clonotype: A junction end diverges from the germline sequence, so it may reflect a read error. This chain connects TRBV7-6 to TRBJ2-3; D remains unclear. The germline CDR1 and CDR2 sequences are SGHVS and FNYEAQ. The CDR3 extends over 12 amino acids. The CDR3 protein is CAGSSPTDTQCF. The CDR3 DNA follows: TGTGCCGGCAGCTCCCCCACAGATACGCAGTGTTTT.

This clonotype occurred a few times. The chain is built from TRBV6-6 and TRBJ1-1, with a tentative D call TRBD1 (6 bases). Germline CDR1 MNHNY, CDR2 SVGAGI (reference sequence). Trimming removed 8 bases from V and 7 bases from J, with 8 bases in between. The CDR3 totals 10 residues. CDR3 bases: TGTGCCAGCCAGGGGTTTGAAGCTTTCTTT. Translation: CASQGFEAFF.

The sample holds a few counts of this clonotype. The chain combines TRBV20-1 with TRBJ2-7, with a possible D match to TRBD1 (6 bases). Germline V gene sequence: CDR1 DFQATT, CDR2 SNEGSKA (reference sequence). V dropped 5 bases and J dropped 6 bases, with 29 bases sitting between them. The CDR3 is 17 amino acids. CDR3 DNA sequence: TGCAGTGCTCCCACCCGGGACACTAAAAGTTGGGGGTTCGAGCAGTACTTC. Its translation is CSAPTRDTKSWGFEQYF.

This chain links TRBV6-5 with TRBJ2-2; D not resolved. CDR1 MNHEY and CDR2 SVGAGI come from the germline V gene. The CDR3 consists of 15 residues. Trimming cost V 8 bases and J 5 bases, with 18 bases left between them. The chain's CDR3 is CASVPRTLGTGELFF. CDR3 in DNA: TGTGCCAGCGTTCCAAGGACCCTCGGGACCGGGGAGCTGTTTTTT.

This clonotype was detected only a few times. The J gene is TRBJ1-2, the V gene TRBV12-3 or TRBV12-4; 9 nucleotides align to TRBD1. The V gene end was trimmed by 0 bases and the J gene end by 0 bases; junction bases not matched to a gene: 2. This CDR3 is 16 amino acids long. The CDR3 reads CASSLAWTGANYGYTF. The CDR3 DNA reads TGTGCCAGCAGTTTAGCGTGGACAGGGGCTAACTATGGCTACACCTTC.

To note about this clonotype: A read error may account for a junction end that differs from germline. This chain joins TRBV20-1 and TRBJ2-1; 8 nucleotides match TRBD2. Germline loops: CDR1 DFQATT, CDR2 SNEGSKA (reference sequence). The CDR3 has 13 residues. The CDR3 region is CSAMRGANNVQFF. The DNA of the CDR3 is TGCAGTGCGATGCGGGGGGCGAACAATGTGCAGTTCTTC.

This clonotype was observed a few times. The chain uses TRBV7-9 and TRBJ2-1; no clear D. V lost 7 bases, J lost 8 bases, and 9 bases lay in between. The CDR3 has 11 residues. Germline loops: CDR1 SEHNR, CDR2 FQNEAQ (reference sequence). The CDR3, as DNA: TGTGCCAGCAACTCTTGGGATGAGCAGTTCTTC. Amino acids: CASNSWDEQFF.

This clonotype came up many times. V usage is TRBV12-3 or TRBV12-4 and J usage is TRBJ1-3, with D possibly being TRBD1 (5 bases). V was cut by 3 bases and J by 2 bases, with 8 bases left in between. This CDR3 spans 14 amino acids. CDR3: CASSLGTTGNTIYF. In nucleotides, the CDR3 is TGTGCCAGCAGTTTGGGGACCACTGGAAACACCATATATTTT.

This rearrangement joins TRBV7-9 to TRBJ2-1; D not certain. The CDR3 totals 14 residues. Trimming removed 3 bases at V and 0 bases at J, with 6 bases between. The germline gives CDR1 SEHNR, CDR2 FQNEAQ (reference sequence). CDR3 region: CASSFQSSYNEQFF. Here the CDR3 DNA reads TGTGCCAGCAGCTTTCAGAGCTCCTACAATGAGCAGTTCTTC.

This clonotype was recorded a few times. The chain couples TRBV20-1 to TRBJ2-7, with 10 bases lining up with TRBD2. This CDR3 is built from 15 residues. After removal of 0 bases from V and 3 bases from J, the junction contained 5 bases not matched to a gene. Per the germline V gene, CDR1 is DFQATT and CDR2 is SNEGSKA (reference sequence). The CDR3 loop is CSARDASGRIYEQYF. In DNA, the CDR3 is TGCAGTGCTAGAGATGCTAGCGGGAGAATCTACGAGCAGTACTTC.